These 12 T cell receptor beta chains were sequenced from one sample in a study of blood T cell repertoires in COVID-19. Libraries were prepared by immunoSEQ multiplex PCR; TCRdb keeps only in-frame clonotypes and omits some of them. The profile shows approximately 93,000 clones, 70% to 90% of them singletons. The sample comprised peripheral blood. All receptors derive from a man between 60 and 75 years old with acute or convalescent COVID-19.

This chain links TRBV19 with TRBJ2-7, with TRBD1 matching 11 bases. V was pared by 10 bases and J by 3 bases, with 11 bases of the junction left unmatched. Germline CDR1 and CDR2: LNHDA and SQIVND (reference sequence). This CDR3 contains 15 residues. The CDR3 sequence: CATKLRGQGVYEQYF. DNA of the CDR3: TGTGCCACTAAGCTCCGGGGACAGGGGGTCTACGAGCAGTACTTC.

The rearrangement uses TRBV9 and TRBJ2-2; 7 positions agree with TRBD2. CDR1 is SGDLS and CDR2 is YYNGEE in the germline V gene. J was trimmed by 4 bases and V by 1 base; bases with no gene match: 4. The CDR3 extends over 15 amino acids. Here the CDR3 DNA reads TGTGCCAGCAGCGTAAGCGGGGACCTCACCGGGGAGCTGTTTTTT. Translation gives CASSVSGDLTGELFF.

This CDR3 is CATAIDFSGNTIYF. The CDR3 DNA is TGTGCCACAGCTATAGACTTCTCTGGAAACACCATATATTTT. The chain employs TRBV21-1 and TRBJ1-3. TRBV21-1 is an annotated pseudogene. This CDR3 region has 14 residues.

V usage is TRBV6-5 and J usage is TRBJ2-5, with a weak D call TRBD1 (5 bases). This CDR3 has 16 amino acids. The germline V gene has CDR1 MNHEY and CDR2 SVGAGI. Trimming removed 0 bases from V and 5 bases from J, with 16 bases in between. The CDR3, as DNA: TGTGCCAGCAGTTACTCTCAGGGTCGGCCTGGGGAGACCCAGTACTTC. Its protein is CASSYSQGRPGETQYF.

The chain combines TRBV15 with TRBJ1-2, with a tentative D call TRBD1 (5 bases). In germline, CDR1 is LNHNV, CDR2 YYDKDF (reference sequence). The length of the CDR3 is 14 residues. The V gene lost 1 base and the J gene lost 2 bases, with 8 bases spanning the gap. DNA for the CDR3: TGTGCCACCAGCAGAGTCAGGGAAAACTATGGCTACACCTTC. Protein: CATSRVRENYGYTF. Looking up the rest from reference TRBV15 and TRBJ1-2 gives the full variable domain: DAMVIQNPRYQVTQFGKPVTLSCSQTLNHNVMYWYQQKSSQAPKLLFHYYDKDFNNEADTPDNFQSRRPNTSFCFLDIRSPGLGDTAMYLCATSRVRENYGYTFGSGTRLTVV.

This chain links TRBV7-9 with TRBJ2-3, with 12 bases matching TRBD2. Germline CDR1 and CDR2: SEHNR and FQNEAQ (reference sequence). With V trimmed by 11 bases and J by 3 bases, 3 bases remained unmatched. This CDR3 has 13 residues. The CDR3 here is CAGGLAGTDTQYF. Written as DNA, the CDR3 is TGTGCCGGCGGACTAGCGGGGACAGATACGCAGTATTTT.

The chain links TRBV23-1 to TRBJ2-6; 8 positions match TRBD1. TRBV23-1 falls under the ORF class, with uncertain function. CDR3 length: 15 amino acids. V shed 0 bases and J 10 bases; nucleotides not matched to a gene: 5. This CDR3 is CASSQSGQAPNVLTF. Written as DNA, the CDR3 is TGCGCCAGCAGTCAATCGGGACAGGCCCCTAACGTCCTGACTTTC.

The chain links TRBV5-1 to TRBJ1-2; 9 nucleotides align to TRBD1. CDR3 length equals 15 residues. The V gene's germline CDR1 is SGHRS and CDR2 YFSETQ. V shed 4 bases, J shed 0 bases, and the junction held 4 bases outside the gene matches. CDR3: CASSPRQGANYGYTF. In DNA, the CDR3 is TGCGCCAGCAGCCCTAGACAGGGGGCTAACTATGGCTACACCTTC.

This clone has just one count. The genes are TRBV5-8 and TRBJ2-5; TRBD2 matches 9 bases. CDR3 length: 15 residues. V gave up 0 bases and J gave up 5 bases; unmatched junction bases: 5. The germline gives CDR1 SGHTS, CDR2 YDEGEE. CDR3 DNA: TGTGCCAGCAGCTTGGGGCGGACTAGCGTGGAGACCCAGTACTTC. Its protein is CASSLGRTSVETQYF. Based on the CDR3 plus reference TRBV5-8 and TRBJ2-5, the full variable domain is EAGVTQSPTHLIKTRGQQATLRCSPISGHTSVYWYQQALGLGLQFLLWYDEGEERNRGNFPPRFSGRQFPNYSSELNVNALELEDSALYLCASSLGRTSVETQYFGPGTRLLVL.

V gene TRBV6-5 combines with J gene TRBJ2-5, with TRBD1 matching 7 bases. Germline values: CDR1 MNHEY, CDR2 SVGAGI. The CDR3 sequence is 14 residues long. V shed 2 bases and J 5 bases; nucleotides not matched to a gene: 5. CDR3 bases: TGTGCCAGCAGTTACCCTACAGGGGAGGAGACCCAGTACTTC. Translated: CASSYPTGEETQYF.

This clone was picked up a small number of times. The J gene is TRBJ1-4, the V gene TRBV10-3; 12 nucleotides align to TRBD1. J was trimmed by 0 bases and V by 2 bases; bases with no gene match: 4. Germline loops: CDR1 ENHRY, CDR2 SYGVKD. CDR3 size: 18 residues. The CDR3 here is CAISEVGTGGSTNEKLFF. The DNA of the CDR3 is TGTGCCATCAGTGAGGTTGGGACAGGGGGCTCAACTAATGAAAAACTGTTTTTT.

This clone was found a few times. CDR3 residues: CASSEPRLAGHNEQFF. As DNA, the CDR3 is TGTGCCAGCAGTGAACCCCGACTAGCGGGTCACAATGAGCAGTTCTTC. The chain carries TRBV6-1 and TRBJ2-1; 10 bases fit TRBD2. V shed 2 bases, J shed 5 bases, and the junction held 6 bases outside the gene matches. This CDR3 is built from 16 residues. The germline gives CDR1 MNHNS, CDR2 SASEGT.